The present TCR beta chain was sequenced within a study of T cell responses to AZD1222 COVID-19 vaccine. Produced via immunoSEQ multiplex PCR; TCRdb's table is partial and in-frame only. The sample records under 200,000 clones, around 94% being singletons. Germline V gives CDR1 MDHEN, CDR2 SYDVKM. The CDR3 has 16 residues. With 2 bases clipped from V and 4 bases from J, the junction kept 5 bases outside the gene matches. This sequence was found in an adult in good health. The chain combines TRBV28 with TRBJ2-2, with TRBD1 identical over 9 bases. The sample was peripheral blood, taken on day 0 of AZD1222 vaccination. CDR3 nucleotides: TGTGCCAGCAGTTTACCGGGACAGGGCCCCACCGGGGAGCTGTTTTTT. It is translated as CASSLPGQGPTGELFF. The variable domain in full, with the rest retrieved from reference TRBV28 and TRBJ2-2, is DVKVTQSSRYLVKRTGEKVFLECVQDMDHENMFWYRQDPGLGLRLIYFSYDVKMKEKGDIPEGYSVSREKKERFSLILESASTNQTSMYLCASSLPGQGPTGELFFGEGSRLTVL.